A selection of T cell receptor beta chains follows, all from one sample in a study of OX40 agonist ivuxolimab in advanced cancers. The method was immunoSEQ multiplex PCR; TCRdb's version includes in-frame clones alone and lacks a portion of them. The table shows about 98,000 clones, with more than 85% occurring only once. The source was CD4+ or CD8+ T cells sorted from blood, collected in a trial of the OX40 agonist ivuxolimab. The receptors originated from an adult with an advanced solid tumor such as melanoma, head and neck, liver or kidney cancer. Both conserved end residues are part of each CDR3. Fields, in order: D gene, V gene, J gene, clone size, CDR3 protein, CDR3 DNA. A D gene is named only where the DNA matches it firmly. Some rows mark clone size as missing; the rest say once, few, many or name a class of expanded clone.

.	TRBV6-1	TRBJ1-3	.	CASSEYYQLGVSGNTIYF	TGTGCCAGCAGTGAATATTATCAGTTAGGAGTCTCTGGAAACACCATATATTTT
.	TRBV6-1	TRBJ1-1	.	CASSEIQNTEAFF	TGTGCCAGCAGTGAAATTCAGAACACTGAAGCTTTCTTT
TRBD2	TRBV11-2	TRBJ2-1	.	CASSLALAGGENEQFF	TGTGCCAGCAGCTTAGCCCTAGCGGGAGGGGAAAATGAGCAGTTCTTC
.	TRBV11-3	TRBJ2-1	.	CASSGTDYNEQFF	TGTGCCAGCAGCGGGACGGATTACAATGAGCAGTTCTTC
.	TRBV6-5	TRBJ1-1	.	CASSYTKNTEAFF	TGTGCCAGCAGTTACACGAAGAACACTGAAGCTTTCTTT
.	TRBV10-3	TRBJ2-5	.	CAISDSGGERETQYF	TGTGCCATCAGTGACTCTGGGGGCGAAAGAGAGACCCAGTACTTC
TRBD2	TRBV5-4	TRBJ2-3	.	CASSLGTSGSDTQYF	TGTGCCAGCAGCTTGGGGACTAGCGGGAGCGATACGCAGTATTTT
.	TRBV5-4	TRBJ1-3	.	CASSRGGPGSGNTIYF	TGTGCCAGCAGCCGGGGGGGACCTGGCTCTGGAAACACCATATATTTT
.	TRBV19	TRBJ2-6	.	CASSIGMSSGANVLTF	TGTGCCAGTAGTATCGGTATGAGCTCTGGGGCCAACGTCCTGACTTTC
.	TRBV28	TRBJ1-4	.	CASTGRDEKLFF	TGTGCCAGCACGGGACGCGATGAAAAACTGTTTTTT
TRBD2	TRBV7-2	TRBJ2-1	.	CASSSSAGGYNEQFF	TGTGCCAGCAGCTCCTCAGCGGGAGGGTACAATGAGCAGTTCTTC
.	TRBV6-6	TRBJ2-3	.	CASSPRGGSSTDTQYF	TGTGCCAGCAGTCCTCGAGGCGGTTCTAGCACAGATACGCAGTATTTT
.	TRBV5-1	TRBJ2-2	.	CASSLGLLGTNTGELFF	TGCGCCAGCAGCTTGGGACTCCTAGGGACGAACACCGGGGAGCTGTTTTTT
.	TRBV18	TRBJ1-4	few	CASSPVPIPNEKLFF	TGTGCCAGCTCACCAGTCCCAATACCTAATGAAAAACTGTTTTTT
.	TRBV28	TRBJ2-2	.	CASSPATGELFF	TGTGCCAGCAGTCCAGCCACCGGGGAGCTGTTTTTT
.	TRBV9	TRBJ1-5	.	CASSLLGGYQPQHF	TGTGCCAGCTCCCTACTGGGCGGGTATCAGCCCCAGCATTTT
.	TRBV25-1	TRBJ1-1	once	CASSKNDWTLPEAFF	TGTGCCAGCAGTAAGAATGACTGGACTCTCCCTGAAGCTTTCTTT
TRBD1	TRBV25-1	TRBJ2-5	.	CASSGQGRETQYF	TGTGCCAGCAGTGGACAGGGAAGAGAGACCCAGTACTTC
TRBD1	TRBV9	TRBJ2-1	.	CASSVSPTGNSAEQFF	TGTGCCAGCAGCGTCTCTCCGACAGGGAATTCCGCTGAGCAGTTCTTC
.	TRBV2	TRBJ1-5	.	CASSEGSFFNQPQHF	TGTGCCAGCAGTGAGGGCAGCTTCTTCAATCAGCCCCAGCATTTT
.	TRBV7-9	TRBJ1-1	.	CASSWRTANTEAFF	TGTGCCAGCAGCTGGAGGACAGCTAACACTGAAGCTTTCTTT
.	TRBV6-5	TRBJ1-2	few	CASSYSAGVYGYTF	TGTGCCAGCAGTTACTCAGCCGGGGTCTATGGCTACACCTTC
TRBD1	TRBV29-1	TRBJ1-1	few	CSVEKGATEAFF	TGCAGCGTTGAAAAGGGGGCGACTGAAGCTTTCTTT
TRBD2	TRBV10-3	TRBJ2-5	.	CAISGPHESLTSGRGETQYF	TGTGCCATCAGTGGGCCCCACGAGTCCCTGACTAGCGGGAGAGGGGAGACCCAGTACTTC
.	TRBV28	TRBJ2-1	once	CASSWDLQGNEQFF	TGTGCCAGCAGTTGGGACTTACAGGGCAATGAGCAGTTCTTC
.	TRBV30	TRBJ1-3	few	CAWGTTGLIF	TGTGCCTGGGGGACCACGGGACTGATTTTT
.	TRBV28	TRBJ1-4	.	CASVSRREKLFF	TGTGCCAGCGTCTCAAGGCGCGAAAAACTGTTTTTT
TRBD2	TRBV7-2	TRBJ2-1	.	CASSLERARTSEQFF	TGTGCCAGCAGCTTAGAACGGGCGCGGACTAGTGAGCAGTTCTTC
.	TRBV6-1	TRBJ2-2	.	CASRLVVPTGELFF	TGTGCCAGCAGATTAGTGGTGCCCACCGGGGAGCTGTTTTTT
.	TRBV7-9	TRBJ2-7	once	CASSLGPVDEQYF	TGTGCCAGCAGCTTAGGGCCAGTGGACGAGCAGTACTTC
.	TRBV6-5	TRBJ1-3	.	CASIMIGGNTIYF	TGTGCCAGCATTATGATAGGCGGGAACACCATATATTTT
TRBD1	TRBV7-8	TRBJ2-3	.	CASSPGTGADTQYF	TGTGCCAGCAGCCCCGGGACAGGGGCGGATACGCAGTATTTT
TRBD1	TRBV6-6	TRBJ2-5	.	CASNAGDRGEETQYF	TGTGCCAGCAATGCCGGGGACAGGGGGGAAGAGACCCAGTACTTC
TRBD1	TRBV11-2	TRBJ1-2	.	CASSPDRGYGYTF	TGTGCCAGCAGCCCGGACAGGGGTTATGGCTACACCTTC
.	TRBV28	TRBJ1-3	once	CASRVRDGNTIYF	TGTGCCAGCAGAGTGCGGGATGGAAACACCATATATTTT
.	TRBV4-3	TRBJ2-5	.	CASSQEAKGRETQYF	TGCGCCAGCAGCCAAGAGGCTAAGGGAAGGGAGACCCAGTACTTC
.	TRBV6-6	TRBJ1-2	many	CASVLNYGYTF	TGTGCCAGCGTCCTCAACTATGGCTACACCTTC
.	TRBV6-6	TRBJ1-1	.	CASSGDTEAFF	TGTGCCAGTTCTGGGGACACTGAAGCTTTCTTT
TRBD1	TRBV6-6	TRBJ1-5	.	CASSGRQGGSQPQHF	TGTGCCAGCAGTGGGAGACAGGGAGGTTCACAGCCCCAGCATTTT
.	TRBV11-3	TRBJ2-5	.	CASSLSRWGTQYF	TGTGCCAGCAGCTTGAGCCGATGGGGGACCCAGTACTTC
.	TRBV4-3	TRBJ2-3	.	CASSQEGQTQYF	TGCGCCAGCAGCCAGGAGGGCCAAACGCAGTATTTT
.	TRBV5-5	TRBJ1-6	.	CASSFGNRGSPLHF	TGTGCCAGCAGCTTTGGGAACCGGGGTTCACCCCTCCACTTT